This TCR beta chain was recovered during a study of cytomegalovirus exposure and HLA in healthy donors. As for the study in general: Early release data held 75 million to 90 million unique TCRs from HLA-typed donors. Study-level points and caveats: High specificity and sensitivity for cytomegalovirus status were reported for the classifier. Cytomegalovirus-associated status was assigned to some 160 TCR beta chains. When analyzed later, the rates of TCR association showed variation by HLA locus, with DRB1 the most and HLA-C the fewest.

This clone appeared a few times. Antigen specificity is unknown. This CDR3 has 17 residues. The ends lost 5 bases at V and 2 bases at J; junction bases unmatched: 10. Germline V CDR1 and CDR2: SGHAT, FQNNGV. PCR was performed using 60 Vbeta and 13 Jbeta primers. Sequenced by immunoSEQ multiplex PCR; TCRdb stores in-frame clones only, minus some. Of some 94,000 clones listed, 69% were seen once; the top ten hold about 2.9%. The clonotype comes from a middle-aged man in good health and CMV-seronegative. The specimen was PBMCs. The gene calls are TRBV11-2 and TRBJ2-2; TRBD2 matches at 8 bases. CDR3 DNA sequence: TGTGCCAGCAGCCTCCGGATCCGGGGGGGCAACACCGGGGAGCTGTTTTTT. It specifies CASSLRIRGGNTGELFF.